This T cell receptor beta chain was identified during a study of identical twins (dated by TCRdb to 2016 to 2018). For context, the study as a whole: To test whether fetal clonotypes persist, this study deep-sequenced TCR alpha and beta repertoires from monozygotic twins, from unrelated adults of various ages, and from cord blood. To rule out contamination, replicate twin experiments were performed at different times with different library preparation protocols.

The library was obtained by 5' RACE. Sequencing relied on an Illumina HiSeq 2000. Template switching introduced a universal primer binding site; the final cDNA contained a unique molecular identifier, enabling accurate counting of TCR cDNA molecules. First-strand cDNA for TCR alpha and beta chains was synthesized from specific primers in the conserved constant-segment region. To control for contamination, each cDNA library was double barcoded with a SMART-Mk sample barcode plus Illumina barcodes. TruSeq adapter sequences and Illumina sample barcodes were added in two successive PCR steps. Sequencing of the TCR alpha and beta cDNA libraries was done on the Illumina HiSeq platform using custom primers. Processing in the source paper ran as follows. Unique molecular identifiers were extracted from raw reads with MiGEC, and CDR3 positions were determined with MiXCR. Recombination models were inferred per individual with the repgenHMM and IGoR tools using an EM algorithm. The analysis of shared clonotypes was done with the tcR package in R, with sharing normalized by the product of cloneset sizes. Out-of-frame nonproductive sequences were analyzed to study raw recombination free of thymic and clonal selection effects. TCRdb trimmed public reads at Q25 via fastp, called clones via MiXCR and kept in-frame beta chains. CDR3 protein duplicates are merged, each entry listing the most common genes and DNA. What appears here as the V and J calls and clone size reflects TCRdb's work, not the paper's. The sample table lists some 590,000 distinct CDR3 sequences, more than 9% of them with a count of one. The top ten constitute roughly 3% of the sample.

Overall study results and their limits: In beta out-of-frame sequences, excess twin sharing was weaker, because having fewer shared sequences lowered the signal-to-noise ratio. Out-of-frame TCR alpha sharing in monozygotic twins was systematically underestimated by recombination models, whereas sharing between unrelated individuals was in agreement with the recombination models. Zero-insertion analyses could be partly confounded by invariant T cells such as MAIT and iNKT, though diverse VJ usage argued against such confounding for most clonotypes. Fewer insertions were carried by abundant cord blood beta clonotypes; a weaker similar trend was observed in young adult naive repertoires, while no such trend was observed in memory repertoires. Because the same donors could not be followed over many years, the conclusions relied on cross-sectional statistical analysis. Out-of-frame TCR alpha sequences shared between twins showed an excess of low generation-probability sequences compared with coincidental sharing between unrelated individuals.

This clonotype was counted only a few times. Its antigen target is currently unknown. The input lacks base qualities; no much larger clone sits a single base away. Every donor in the study was a healthy Caucasian. Three pairs of female monozygotic twins, all aged roughly 18 to 29 years, were included in the twin cohort. RNA for TCR libraries was isolated from peripheral blood mononuclear cells. The junction shows trimming of 1 base on V and 6 bases on J, and the gene matches do not reach 4 bases of it. From cysteine to phenylalanine, the CDR3 is 16 amino acids long. The kept DNA is CDR3 alone, 48 bases in frame from the first base. Taken from the germline V gene (reference sequence), the CDR1 and CDR2 loops are MNHEY and SMNVEV. These data are also associated with another study on yellow fever vaccine responses in identical twins. The other study reports the following: According to the authors, the vaccine-induced T cell response in identical twins seemed to be partly convergent and partly specific to each individual. In the study, vaccine-responding T cell clones were precisely tracked in identical twins.

The TCR comes from a woman between 18 and 30 years old in good health. In this chain, TRBV27 is recombined with TRBJ2-1; 12 nucleotides in the junction match TRBD2. Specimen: PBMCs. The CDR3 in this case is CASSLWASGGANEQFF. The sequence in DNA is TGTGCCAGCAGTTTATGGGCTAGCGGGGGGGCCAATGAGCAGTTCTTC.